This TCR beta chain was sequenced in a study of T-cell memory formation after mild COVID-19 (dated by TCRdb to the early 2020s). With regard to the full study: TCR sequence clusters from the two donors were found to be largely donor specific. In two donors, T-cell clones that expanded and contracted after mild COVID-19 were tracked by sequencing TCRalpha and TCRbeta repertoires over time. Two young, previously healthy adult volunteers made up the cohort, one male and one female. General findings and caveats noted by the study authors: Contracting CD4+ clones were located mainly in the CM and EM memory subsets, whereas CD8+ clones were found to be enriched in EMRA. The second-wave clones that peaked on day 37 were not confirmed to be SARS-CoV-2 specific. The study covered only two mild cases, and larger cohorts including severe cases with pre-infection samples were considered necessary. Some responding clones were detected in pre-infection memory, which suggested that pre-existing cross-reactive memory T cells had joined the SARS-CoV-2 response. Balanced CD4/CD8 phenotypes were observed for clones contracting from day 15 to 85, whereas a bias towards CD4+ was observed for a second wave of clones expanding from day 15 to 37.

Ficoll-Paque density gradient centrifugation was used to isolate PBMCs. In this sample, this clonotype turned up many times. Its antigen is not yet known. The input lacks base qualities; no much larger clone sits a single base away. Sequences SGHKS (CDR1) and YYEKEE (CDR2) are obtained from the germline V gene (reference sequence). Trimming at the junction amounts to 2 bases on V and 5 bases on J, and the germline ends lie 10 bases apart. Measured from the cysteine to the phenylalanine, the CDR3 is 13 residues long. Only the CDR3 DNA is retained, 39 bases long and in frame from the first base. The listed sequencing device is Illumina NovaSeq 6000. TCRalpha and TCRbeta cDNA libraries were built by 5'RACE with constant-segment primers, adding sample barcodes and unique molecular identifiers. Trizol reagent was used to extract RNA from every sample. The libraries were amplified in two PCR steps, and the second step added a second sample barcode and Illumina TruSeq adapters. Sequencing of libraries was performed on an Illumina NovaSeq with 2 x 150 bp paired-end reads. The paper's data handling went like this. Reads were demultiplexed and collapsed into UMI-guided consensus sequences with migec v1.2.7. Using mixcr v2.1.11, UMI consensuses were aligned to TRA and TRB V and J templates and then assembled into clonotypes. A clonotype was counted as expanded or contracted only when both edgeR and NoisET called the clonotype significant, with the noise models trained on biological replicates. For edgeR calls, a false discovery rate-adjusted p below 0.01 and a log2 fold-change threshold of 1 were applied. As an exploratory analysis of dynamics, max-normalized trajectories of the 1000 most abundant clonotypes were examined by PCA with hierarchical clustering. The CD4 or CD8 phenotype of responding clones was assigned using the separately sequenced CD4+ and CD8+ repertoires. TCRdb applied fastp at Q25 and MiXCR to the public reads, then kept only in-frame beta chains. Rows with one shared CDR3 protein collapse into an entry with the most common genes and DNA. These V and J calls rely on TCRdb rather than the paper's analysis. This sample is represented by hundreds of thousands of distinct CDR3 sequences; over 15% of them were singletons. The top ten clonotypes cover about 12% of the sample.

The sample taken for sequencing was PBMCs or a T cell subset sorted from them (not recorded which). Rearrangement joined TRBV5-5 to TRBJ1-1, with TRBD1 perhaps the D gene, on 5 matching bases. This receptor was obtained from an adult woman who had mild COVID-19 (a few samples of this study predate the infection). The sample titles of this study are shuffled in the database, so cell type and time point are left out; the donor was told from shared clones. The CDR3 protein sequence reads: CASSFGGKTEAFF. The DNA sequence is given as TGTGCCAGCAGCTTTGGGGGGAAGACTGAAGCTTTCTTT.